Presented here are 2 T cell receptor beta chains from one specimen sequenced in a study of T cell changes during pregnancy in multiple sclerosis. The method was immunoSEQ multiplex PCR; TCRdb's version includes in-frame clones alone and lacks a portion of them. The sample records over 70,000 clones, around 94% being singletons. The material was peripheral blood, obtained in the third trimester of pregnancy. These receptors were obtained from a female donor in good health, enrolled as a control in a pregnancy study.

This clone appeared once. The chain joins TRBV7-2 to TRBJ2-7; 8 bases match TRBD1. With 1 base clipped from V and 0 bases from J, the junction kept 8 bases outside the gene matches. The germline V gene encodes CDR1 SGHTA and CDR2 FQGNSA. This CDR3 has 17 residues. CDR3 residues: CASSLGVMGQDSYEQYF. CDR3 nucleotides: TGTGCCAGCAGCTTAGGTGTTATGGGACAGGACTCCTACGAGCAGTACTTC.

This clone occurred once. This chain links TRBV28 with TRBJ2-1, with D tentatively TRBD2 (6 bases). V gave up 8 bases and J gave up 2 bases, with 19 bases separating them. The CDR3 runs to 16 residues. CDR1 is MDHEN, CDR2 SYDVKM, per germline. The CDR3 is CASPPSSAPAYNEQFF. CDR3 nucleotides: TGTGCCAGCCCACCCTCTAGCGCCCCGGCCTACAATGAGCAGTTCTTC.